This T cell receptor beta chain was obtained from a study of regulatory T cells in long-lasting Graves disease (dated by TCRdb to about 2021). At the level of the whole study: In the newly diagnosed Graves' disease group, patients had been taking antithyroid drugs for less than 3 months. Patients with persistent Graves' disease were compared with patients with newly diagnosed Graves' disease using TCR sequencing and RNA sequencing of peripheral blood. The study was conducted in China and was registered as a clinical trial. TCR sequencing covered some 13 persistent and approximately 20 newly diagnosed Graves' disease patients, some 35 samples in total.

The time point label, read with the paper, signifies: newly diagnosed GD, antithyroid drugs for less than 3 months. For both TCR sequencing and RNA sequencing, RNA was extracted from PBMCs using TRIzol. Graves' disease was diagnosed according to American Thyroid Association guidelines. Patients for the study were recruited at an endocrinology department in Xi'an, China. Each patient gave around 9.2 milliliters of peripheral blood, collected in an EDTA anticoagulant tube. Ficoll Paque Plus density gradient separation was used to isolate PBMCs, and no further T cell sorting was done. An Agilent 2100 Bioanalyzer and agarose gel were used to check RNA quality, while a NanoDrop 2000 measured RNA concentration. From its cysteine to its phenylalanine, the CDR3 spans 10 amino acids. Only CDR3 DNA is held: 30 bases, read in frame from base 1. Via the germline V gene, CDR1 is SGDLS and CDR2 YYNGEE. V is pared back by 0 bases and J by 6 bases, with 0 bases lying between the germline termini.

This clonotype was seen ten or more times. This receptor's antigen is unknown. Base qualities are not provided; no much larger clone lies one nucleotide away. Overall study outcomes, separate from this receptor: Lower TCR Shannon entropy and fewer highly expanded clones were observed in persistent Graves' disease patients than in newly diagnosed patients, which suggested clonal expansion. The authors noted that the small sample size was a limitation that may lower accuracy. Sequencing and analysis were restricted to the TCR beta chain. A larger number of public clonotypes was shared among persistent patients (around 2,500) than among newly diagnosed patients (roughly 930). Persistent disease showed preferential use of TRBV28, TRBJ1-2 and TRBJ2-5, whereas newly diagnosed disease favored TRBV20-1 and TRBJ2-1. The study examined only peripheral blood because the primary lesion, thyroid tissue, could not be accessed.

The library was prepared using multiplex PCR. Instrument used: Illumina HiSeq 4000. TCR beta libraries were built with iRepertoire HTBI primers and Arm-PCR amplification of CDR3 regions. Before sequencing, the PCR products went through gel purification. The source study handled its data this way. A total of around 59 TRBV and 14 TRBJ segments were identified across samples and were used for gene usage analysis of CDR3 amino acid clonotypes. COPE and FqMerger were used to merge filtered high-quality paired reads into contigs. Contigs were aligned with BLAST to IMGT TRBV, TRBD and TRBJ reference genes, and CDR3 was defined per IMGT. Any clonotype with a frequency above 0.1% was classified as a highly expanded clone. Shannon entropy was used to measure repertoire diversity, and the Gini coefficient was used to measure V-J evenness. Clonotypes shared by more than one individual were considered public. The public sequencing data were trimmed at Q25 with fastp and processed into clonotypes with MiXCR by TCRdb, which kept only in-frame beta chains. Duplicate CDR3 protein sequences are folded into a single record with the most common DNA and genes. It is TCRdb's table, rather than the study itself, that gives the V and J calls and clone size. Here the sample has 350,000 to 450,000 distinct CDR3 sequences; over 9.5% occur a single time. Together, the top ten hold 15% to 20% of the sample.

These data are also associated with another study on T cells in Graves' hyperthyroidism and ophthalmopathy. The second investigation adds: Stable Graves' hyperthyroidism was defined as no progression to ophthalmopathy during 18 months of follow-up. Hyperthyroidism patients were newly diagnosed, had a disease duration of under 2 months, and were aged 18 to 65 years. Patients with uncontrolled infections, other autoimmune diseases, pregnancy or lactation were excluded. Diagnoses were based on clinical symptoms, serum thyroxine and TRAb, thyroid ultrasound and orbital computed tomography. The first round of RT-PCR for the TCR CDR3 was performed with the HTBI primer set and the Qiagen OneStep RT-PCR kit. Blood samples also contained most of the expanded thyroid clonotypes (frequency above 0.001), which suggests that blood repertoires may reflect thyroid immune responses. A model built on a 13 V-J signature distinguished ophthalmopathy from stable hyperthyroidism, reaching over 85% sensitivity and 81.08% specificity in cross-validation and 80%/75% in testing. In validation, the model predicted progression to ophthalmopathy a median of around six months before onset, with approximately 70% sensitivity and 72.22% specificity. To identify TCR V-J signatures that set the groups apart, the researchers used a discovery cohort of more than 95 patients, made up of about 44 with Graves' ophthalmopathy and some 60 with stable Graves' hyperthyroidism. Whether ophthalmopathy could be predicted prospectively was tested in an independent validation cohort made up of roughly 20 hyperthyroidism patients plus 17 patients who later progressed to ophthalmopathy. The roughly 100 discovery patients were divided at random into training and test sets in a 7:3 ratio. Thyroid tissue and blood T-cell repertoires from more than five Graves' hyperthyroidism patients were also compared in the study. After blood sampling, hyperthyroidism patients were treated with methimazole at a starting dose of 30 mg daily, and ophthalmopathy patients were treated with high-dose intravenous methylprednisolone. A second multiplex PCR round built the libraries, followed by size selection and purification. Sequencing of the libraries was done on an Illumina HiSeq2000 using paired-end 100 bp reads. Raw data were processed with SOAPnuke, discarding reads with adapters, uncalled bases, mean Phred below 15, or no exact constant-primer or identifier match. COPE v1.2.5 was used to merge the high-quality paired reads, and each unique nucleotide sequence was defined as a clonotype. MiTCR v1.1 was used to align clonotypes to the IMGT TRBV, TRBD and TRBJ reference segments. Only V-J combinations with frequency above 0.0001, covering about 99% of repertoires, were analysed. The TCS score was defined as F50 (clonal expansion) divided by E x V (chaos), with BLOSUM62-based TCRdist calculated between CDR3 peptides within each V-J. Welch's t-statistics and random forest reduced around 520 V-J features to 13, which were used in a naive Bayes classifier (R e1071). Sample size was not statistically predetermined, and blinding of investigators to group allocation was not performed. TCR Vbeta CDR3 sequencing of 140 or so peripheral blood samples (more than 40 ophthalmopathy, roughly 72 hyperthyroidism and roughly 17 progressor patients) is reported in the paper.

The material sequenced was peripheral blood mononuclear cells (PBMCs), taken at new diagnosis, from a patient treated with antithyroid drugs. The TCR comes from a woman aged 18-29 years with Graves disease. Donor details come from another sample of the same person, matched by shared clones. Rearrangement joined TRBV9 to TRBJ2-5, with the D gene uncertain. The CDR3 loop reads CASSVETQYF. The nucleotide sequence reads TGTGCCAGCAGCGTAGAGACCCAGTACTTC.